The present entry profiles one T cell receptor beta chain with its context. In the original processing: Amplification of reference gene primers provided the estimated nucleated cell counts. Generated by immunoSEQ multiplex PCR, the TCRdb table keeps only in-frame clones and is missing some. V, J and clone size are those of that table, while D and trimming were read from the DNA. The sample holds about 310,000 clones, around 90% seen once. The data were obtained in a study of blood T cell repertoires in COVID-19. On the study more broadly: The United States, Italy and Spain were the sources of the acute and convalescent COVID-19 samples.

The CDR3 sequence is 16 residues long. Trimming took 5 bases from V and 0 from J; bases not matched to a gene: 9. Germline V gives CDR1 PRHDT, CDR2 FYEKMQ (reference sequence). Patients in Seattle were enrolled during active infection, then followed longitudinally. The genes are TRBV13 and TRBJ1-2, with 7 nucleotides matching TRBD1. The clonotype was recovered from a woman in her thirties with COVID-19, enrolled during active disease. Sequencing was done on a sample of peripheral blood. CDR3 sequence reads: CASSVRTGAPNYGYTF. The CDR3 DNA is TGTGCCAGCAGCGTCAGAACAGGGGCCCCTAACTATGGCTACACCTTC. Full variable domain (missing parts from reference TRBV13 and TRBJ1-2): AAGVIQSPRHLIKEKRETATLKCYPIPRHDTVYWYQQGPGQDPQFLISFYEKMQSDKGSIPDRFSAQQFSDYHSELNMSSLELGDSALYFCASSVRTGAPNYGYTFGSGTRLTVV.